This T cell receptor beta chain was documented in a study of T cell responses to AZD1222 COVID-19 vaccine. General observations from the study: There were repertoire samples only from the period after the peak T cell response. CD4 TCRs associated with vaccination spanned spike, dominating at 160-218 and 743-854. White British ancestry dominated among donors, who included more females, and clonal diversity was possibly underestimated. Only a handful of AZD1222 recipients tested seropositive at baseline.

The germline CDR1 and CDR2 sequences are PRHDT and FYEKMQ (reference sequence). The CDR3 sequence is 16 residues long. V lost 5 bases and J 1 base, leaving 16 bases between the germline ends. TCRdb keeps only in-frame clones here, not all; method: immunoSEQ multiplex PCR. The sample includes some 150,000 clones, roughly 93% of them seen just once. For this clone: What it recognizes is unknown.

The TCR sequence derives from an adult in good health. The V and J genes are TRBV13 and TRBJ2-3; D is unresolved. The sequenced sample was peripheral blood, obtained on day 0 of MenACWY control vaccination. CDR3 in amino acids: CASSRREGKRTDTQYF. The CDR3 DNA reads as TGTGCCAGCAGCCGCCGCGAAGGGAAACGCACAGATACGCAGTATTTT.